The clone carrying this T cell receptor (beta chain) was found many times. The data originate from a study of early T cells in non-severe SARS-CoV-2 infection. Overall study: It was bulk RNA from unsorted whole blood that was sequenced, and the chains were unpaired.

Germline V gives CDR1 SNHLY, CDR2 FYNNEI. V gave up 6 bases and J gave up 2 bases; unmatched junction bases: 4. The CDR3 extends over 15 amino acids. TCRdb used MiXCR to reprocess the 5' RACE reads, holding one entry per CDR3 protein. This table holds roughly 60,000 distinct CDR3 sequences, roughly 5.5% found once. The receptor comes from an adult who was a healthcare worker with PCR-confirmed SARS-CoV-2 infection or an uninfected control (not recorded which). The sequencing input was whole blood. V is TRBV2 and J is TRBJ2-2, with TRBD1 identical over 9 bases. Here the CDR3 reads CASRVDRGNTGELFF. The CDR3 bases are TGTGCCAGCAGAGTGGACAGGGGTAACACCGGGGAGCTGTTTTTT.